These T cell receptor beta chains were read from a single sample in a study of human T cells and chemical hapten exposure. TCRdb reanalysed the RACE reads using MiXCR and keeps one entry per CDR3 protein. The profile shows 190,000 or so distinct CDR3 sequences, about 25% of them singletons. Specimen: whole blood, collected in connection with sensitization to the hapten diphenylcyclopropenone (DPC). These receptors all stem from a woman aged 40-49 years with alopecia areata. Some clones in this sample may be carry-over from other donors' samples. Both conserved end residues are part of each CDR3. The D gene is left open where the match is weak. Size values are once, few and many counts, or a class for expanded clones, and some rows have none.

v_call	j_call	d_call	clone_size	cdr3_aa	cdr3_nt
TRBV28	TRBJ2-2	.	.	CASSLFGRGTPNTGELFF	TGTGCCAGCAGTTTATTCGGTAGAGGGACTCCCAACACCGGGGAGCTGTTTTTT
TRBV6-5	TRBJ2-6	TRBD2	.	CASRRNRLAASGANVLTF	TGTGCCAGCCGGCGGAATCGACTAGCGGCCTCTGGGGCCAACGTCCTGACTTTC
TRBV5-1	TRBJ2-7	.	.	CASSTGGGGYEQYF	TGCGCCAGCAGCACTGGAGGTGGAGGCTACGAGCAGTACTTC
TRBV3-1	TRBJ2-5	TRBD2	few	CASSQDKLAGGTGETQYF	TGTGCCAGCAGCCAAGATAAACTAGCGGGAGGAACAGGAGAGACCCAGTACTTC
TRBV7-8	TRBJ2-4	.	.	CASSSPSNGNIQYF	TGTGCCAGCAGCTCGCCGTCAAACGGAAACATTCAGTACTTC
TRBV10-2	TRBJ1-6	.	.	CASSSGNSPLHF	TGCGCCAGCAGTTCAGGGAATTCACCCCTCCACTTT
TRBV5-1	TRBJ2-6	TRBD1	once	CASSLTWTGGASGANVLTF	TGCGCCAGCAGCTTGACATGGACAGGAGGAGCGTCTGGGGCCAACGTCCTGACTTTC
TRBV20-1	TRBJ1-1	TRBD1	.	CSARDRGDRGEAFF	TGCAGTGCTAGAGATCGGGGGGACAGGGGGGAGGCTTTCTTT
TRBV9	TRBJ2-3	TRBD1	many	CASSVSGTDTDTQYF	TGTGCCAGCAGCGTTTCCGGGACAGACACAGATACGCAGTATTTT
TRBV11-2	TRBJ2-1	TRBD1	.	CASSSPGQGSRQIF	TGTGCCAGCAGCTCTCCGGGACAGGGGTCGAGGCAGATCTTC
TRBV12-3/TRBV12-4	TRBJ1-1	.	.	CASSLMGGGNTEAFF	TGTGCCAGCAGTTTAATGGGTGGGGGGAACACTGAAGCTTTCTTT
TRBV10-3	TRBJ2-2	TRBD2	.	CAIPGRLAANTGELFF	TGTGCCATACCGGGACGGCTAGCGGCTAACACCGGGGAGCTGTTTTTT